What follows are 20 T cell receptor beta chains derived from one specimen sequenced in a study of tumor and adjacent non-tumor tissue in lung cancer. The template was RNA from unsorted bulk tissue. This non-tumor lung sample came from over 3 cm beyond the tumor edge. TCRbeta libraries were built with three rounds of nested PCR, modified from ARM-PCR. One entry per CDR3 protein results from TCRdb running MiXCR on the multiplex PCR reads. The table shows about 75,000 distinct CDR3 sequences, with roughly 75% occurring only once. Sample: distant non-tumor lung tissue. Every receptor here comes from a woman aged 50 to 60 with non-small cell lung cancer.

As regards this clonotype: A read error may produce the germline difference seen at one junction end. The rearrangement links TRBV20-1 to TRBJ2-2, with 8 bases aligning to TRBD2. This CDR3 region has 16 residues. CDR1 and CDR2 from the germline V gene are DFQATT and SNEGSKA (reference sequence). The CDR3 region has the DNA TGCAATGCTAGACCATTCAGCGGGAGAGGCACCGGGGAGCTGTTTTTT. The encoded protein is CNARPFSGRGTGELFF.

The V gene is TRBV28, the J gene TRBJ2-5; 9 bases align to TRBD1. The V and J ends lost 0 bases and 3 bases, in that order; junction bases with no gene match: 8. CDR3 size: 17 residues. CDR1 and CDR2 from the germline V gene are MDHEN and SYDVKM. CDR3 sequence reads: CASSLCWDRDWKETQYF. DNA of the CDR3: TGTGCCAGCAGTTTATGCTGGGACAGGGATTGGAAAGAGACCCAGTACTTC. The whole variable domain, remainder taken from reference TRBV28 and TRBJ2-5, is DVKVTQSSRYLVKRTGEKVFLECVQDMDHENMFWYRQDPGLGLRLIYFSYDVKMKEKGDIPEGYSVSREKKERFSLILESASTNQTSMYLCASSLCWDRDWKETQYFGPGTRLLVL.

For this clonotype: At one boundary the junction diverges from the germline segment, which might be a read error. The chain links TRBV4-1 to TRBJ1-5; D might be TRBD1 (6 bases). Germline V lookup: CDR1 MGHRA, CDR2 YSYEKL. The CDR3 totals 17 residues. The CDR3 protein is CASSQVRTDPGGQPQHF. The CDR3 DNA sequence: TGCGCCAGTAGCCAAGTGAGGACAGACCCCGGCGGTCAGCCCCAGCATTTT.

Worth noting for this clonotype: One end of the junction is discordant with germline, which a read error may explain. V and J are TRBV20-1 and TRBJ2-1; D gene uncertain. Germline loops: CDR1 DFQATT, CDR2 SNEGSKA (reference sequence). The CDR3 runs to 12 residues. The CDR3 DNA sequence: TGCGGTGCTAGGCGGCTAACCAATCAGCAGTTCTTC. This gives the protein CGARRLTNQQFF.

This clonotype was picked up one time. Germline is not matched at one junction end, which may reflect a read error. CDR3 loop: CASSLYREGTEALF. CDR3 nucleotides: TGTGCCAGCAGCCTTTACAGGGAGGGCACTGAGGCTCTCTTT. The chain links TRBV5-6 to TRBJ1-1, with D possibly being TRBD1 (6 bases). This CDR3 comprises 14 residues. Per the germline V gene, CDR1 is SGHDT and CDR2 is YYEEEE.

The chain combines TRBV10-3 with TRBJ2-1; 8 nucleotides align to TRBD1. The CDR3 has 14 amino acids. Germline V CDR1 and CDR2: ENHRY, SYGVKD. Trimming at V came to 8 bases and at J to 6 bases, leaving 9 bases not matched to a gene. The CDR3 DNA reads as TGTGCCATCCGTGGGACAGGTAACGCCAATGAGCAGTTCTTC. It yields the protein CAIRGTGNANEQFF.

A note on this clonotype: Mismatch with germline at one junction end may stem from a read error. The rearrangement links TRBV4-2 to TRBJ2-2; 7 bases align to TRBD2. The CDR3 spans 19 residues. The germline gives CDR1 LGHNA, CDR2 YNFKEQ. Here the CDR3 reads CASSQESGGWEGVHRGAVF. Written as DNA, the CDR3 is TGTGCCAGCAGCCAAGAAAGTGGCGGCTGGGAGGGCGTACACCGGGGAGCTGTTTTT.

As to this clonotype: One junction end does not reproduce the germline sequence, and a read error may be involved. The rearrangement links TRBV11-2 to TRBJ2-7; 12 bases are shared with TRBD2. In germline, CDR1 is SGHAT, CDR2 FQNNGV. The CDR3 is 18 amino acids. The CDR3 spells CATSLRILAGGSTYEQYF. In DNA, the CDR3 is TGTGCCACCAGCCTTAGAATTCTAGCGGGAGGGAGCACCTATGAGCAGTACTTC.

About this clonotype itself: Its ends do not fully match the called genes, so a read error is possible. The V gene is TRBV6-2 or TRBV6-3, the J gene TRBJ1-1; D perhaps matches TRBD1 (6 bases). The CDR3 has 13 amino acids. The germline CDR1 and CDR2 sequences are MNHEY and SVGEGT. The CDR3: CASSYSRGTGAFF. The CDR3 region has the DNA TGTGCCAGCAGCTACTCTAGGGGGACTGGAGCTTTCTTT.

This clonotype was recorded many times. This rearrangement joins TRBV4-3 to TRBJ2-5; 7 nucleotides match TRBD1. The CDR3 extends over 15 amino acids. Germline lookup yields CDR1 LGHNA and CDR2 YSLEER. Trimming removed 5 bases from V and 2 bases from J; junction bases left unmatched: 8. CDR3 in amino acids: CASSIRQGPQETQYF. The CDR3 nucleotides read TGCGCCAGCAGCATCAGACAGGGTCCACAAGAGACCCAGTACTTC.

Of note for this clonotype: This may come from a read error, since a much larger clone is one base off. The chain recombines TRBV20-1 with TRBJ2-1, with 9 bases identical to TRBD2. The germline CDR1 and CDR2 sequences are DFQATT and SNEGSKA (reference sequence). CDR3 length equals 14 residues. The DNA for the CDR3 is TGCAGTCCTAGAGCTAGCGGGATGAACAATGAGCAGTTCTTC. This translates into CSPRASGMNNEQFF.

With respect to this clonotype: One end of the junction varies from germline; a read error may be responsible. The chain combines TRBV4-1 with TRBJ2-5; D tentatively reads TRBD1 or TRBD2 (5 bases each). This CDR3 is 17 amino acids long. Germline V gene lookup returns CDR1 MGHRA and CDR2 YSYEKL. The CDR3 spells CVSSQGGRRGERETHYF. The CDR3, as DNA: TGCGTCAGCAGCCAAGGTGGCAGGAGAGGGGAAAGAGAGACCCACTACTTC.

This clonotype was detected once. This may come from a read error, since a much larger clone is one base off. This chain connects TRBV5-4 to TRBJ2-2; D gene uncertain. Germline CDR1 is SGHNT and CDR2 is YYREEE (reference sequence). CDR3 length: 15 residues. Trimming took 0 bases from V and 1 from J, leaving 7 bases between them. The CDR3 sequence: CASSLVMMNTGELFF. The DNA for the CDR3 is TGTGCCAGCAGCTTGGTTATGATGAACACCGGGGAGCTGTTTTTT.

This clonotype was detected a few times. A read error may be the cause here, since a much bigger clone is one base away. The chain is built from TRBV6-6 and TRBJ1-2; D is unclear. The CDR3 sequence is 15 residues long. Germline lookup yields CDR1 MNHNY and CDR2 SVGAGI (reference sequence). The CDR3 nucleotides read TGTGCCAGCAGTTACTTGGAGCCAGCTAACTATAGCTACACCTTC. It yields the protein CASSYLEPANYSYTF.

A word on this clonotype: A much more abundant neighbour one base away suggests this may be a read error. The chain uses TRBV5-6 and TRBJ2-7, with D uncertain. The germline gives CDR1 SGHDT, CDR2 YYEEEE. V dropped 0 bases and J dropped 1 base, with 2 bases sitting between them. This CDR3 comprises 12 residues. CDR3 nucleotides: TGTGCCAGCAGCTTGGTGTCCTACGAGCAGTACTTC. Translating it yields CASSLVSYEQYF.

Details on this clonotype: Just one base apart from a much larger clone, this may be a read error. This chain links TRBV6-2 or TRBV6-3 with TRBJ1-5; the match to TRBD1 covers 9 bases. The CDR3 has 15 amino acids. Germline values: CDR1 MNHEY, CDR2 SVGEGT. V gave up 9 bases and J gave up 6 bases; unmatched junction bases: 12. Here the CDR3 reads CASASRGQGCQPQHF. CDR3 nucleotide sequence: TGTGCCAGTGCGAGCCGGGGACAGGGTTGTCAGCCCCAGCATTTT.

This clonotype has only a few counts. A much larger clone differs from this one at a single base, so this may be a read error. V gene TRBV29-1 combines with J gene TRBJ2-3; 10 positions match TRBD2. Per the germline V gene, CDR1 is SQVTM and CDR2 is ANQGSEA. This CDR3 comprises 14 residues. Trimming cost V 7 bases and J 13 bases; bases outside gene matches: 17. The CDR3 DNA reads TGCAGCGCAACCCAAACTAGCGGGGACAGCAGAGAGTATTTT. This encodes CSATQTSGDSREYF.

With regard to this clonotype: An end of the junction differs from the germline gene, which may be a read error. V is TRBV4-1 and J is TRBJ1-1, with TRBD1 as a possible D gene (5 bases). Germline V CDR1 and CDR2: MGHRA, YSYEKL. The CDR3 length is 16 residues. The CDR3 is CASSQYLFRVGTEALF. The CDR3 bases are TGCGCCAGCAGCCAATATCTCTTCAGGGTCGGCACTGAAGCTTTATTT.

Comments on this clonotype: This may come from a read error, since a much larger clone is one base off. The CDR3 protein is CASSPLAGGEQYF. In DNA form, the CDR3 reads TGTGCCAGCAGCCCACTAGCGGGAGGCGAGCAGTACTTC. The chain links TRBV6-2 or TRBV6-3 to TRBJ2-7; TRBD2 aligns across 12 bases. Trimming took 6 bases from V and 6 from J; bases not matched to a gene: 3. Germline-derived CDR1 and CDR2 are MNHEY and SVGEGT. The CDR3 consists of 13 residues.

The gene calls are TRBV11-3 and TRBJ2-3; D unresolved. The CDR3 runs to 13 residues. Trimming stripped 7 bases from V and 7 bases from J, with 15 bases between. Germline CDR1 and CDR2: SGHNT and YENEEA. This CDR3 reads CASITRGTNTQYF. CDR3 sequence (DNA): TGTGCCAGCATCACCAGAGGTACAAATACGCAGTATTTT. The variable domain in full, completed from reference TRBV11-3 and TRBJ2-3, reads EAGVVQSPRYKIIEKKQPVAFWCNPISGHNTLYWYLQNLGQGPELLIRYENEEAVDDSQLPKDRFSAERLKGVDSTLKIQPAELGDSAVYLCASITRGTNTQYFGPGTRLTVL.